This TCR beta chain was identified in a study of a mutant IDH1 vaccine in newly diagnosed glioma. The count of this clone is one. Its matching antigen is unknown. This CDR3 contains 14 residues. Germline lookup yields CDR1 MNHEY and CDR2 SMNVEV (reference sequence). V lost 2 bases and J lost 3, with 11 bases in between. Assay used: immunoSEQ multiplex PCR; TCRdb lists only in-frame clones, some missing. Among almost 30,000 clones listed, 87% were seen once. Time point noted: week 5, during vaccination. Each dose of the vaccine consisted of 300 ug of mutant IDH1 20-mer peptide, with topical imiquimod. V usage is TRBV27 and J usage is TRBJ2-7, with D possibly TRBD1 on 5 matching bases. Sequenced material: peripheral blood mononuclear cells (PBMCs), taken from a glioma patient whose treatment included an IDH1 peptide vaccine. This clonotype was sampled from a woman in her thirties or forties with glioma. Some clones in this sample may be carry-over from other donors' samples. CDR3 coding DNA: TGTGCCAGCAGTTTAACAGGTCTCCGCTACGAGCAGTACTTC. Amino acid sequence: CASSLTGLRYEQYF.